This TCR beta chain emerged from a study of T cells in Graves' hyperthyroidism and ophthalmopathy. Whole-study results and caveats: Peripheral blood also featured most of the thyroid clonotypes expanded above 0.001.

The V gene end was trimmed by 2 bases and the J gene end by 6 bases; junction bases not matched to a gene: 3. Germline loops: CDR1 MNHNS, CDR2 SASEGT. The CDR3 has 15 amino acids. Patients were excluded for uncontrolled infection, other autoimmune disease, pregnancy or lactation. Blood sampling occurred at first hyperthyroidism diagnosis, ahead of any ophthalmopathy symptoms. This sample holds PBMCs from 10 ml fresh peripheral blood. This clonotype occurred many times. The antigen remains unidentified. TCR beta CDR3 regions were amplified from RNA transcripts. First-round RT-PCR targeting the TCR CDR3 was performed with the HTBI primer set. Each CDR3 protein gets one entry after TCRdb re-called the multiplex PCR reads with MiXCR. The table records roughly 130,000 distinct CDR3 sequences, around 21% of them present only once.

The source is a woman aged 50 to 60 with Graves' hyperthyroidism that later progressed to Graves' ophthalmopathy. Sequenced: blood. The chain recombines TRBV6-1 with TRBJ1-5; 11 bases map to TRBD1. DNA for the CDR3: TGTGCCAGCAGTGAACCGGACAGGGGGCGTCAGCCCCAGCATTTT. The encoded protein is CASSEPDRGRQPQHF.